The sequence of this TCR beta chain was determined in a study of cytomegalovirus exposure and HLA in healthy donors. Primers: 60 Vbeta forward and 13 Jbeta reverse. The method was immunoSEQ multiplex PCR; TCRdb's version includes in-frame clones alone and lacks a portion of them. The data hold roughly 100,000 clones, with around 67% observed a single time. V lost 0 bases, J lost 0 bases, and 21 bases lay in between. The germline gives CDR1 SGHVS, CDR2 FNYEAQ. This CDR3 comprises 20 residues. The rearrangement links TRBV7-6 to TRBJ2-1; D is unclear. Input material: PBMCs. This receptor was identified in a woman aged 50 to 60 in good health and CMV-seronegative. The CDR3 loop reads CASSLALASPSQSSYNEQFF. The CDR3 DNA reads as TGTGCCAGCAGCTTAGCGCTGGCTAGTCCCTCCCAAAGCTCCTACAATGAGCAGTTCTTC.